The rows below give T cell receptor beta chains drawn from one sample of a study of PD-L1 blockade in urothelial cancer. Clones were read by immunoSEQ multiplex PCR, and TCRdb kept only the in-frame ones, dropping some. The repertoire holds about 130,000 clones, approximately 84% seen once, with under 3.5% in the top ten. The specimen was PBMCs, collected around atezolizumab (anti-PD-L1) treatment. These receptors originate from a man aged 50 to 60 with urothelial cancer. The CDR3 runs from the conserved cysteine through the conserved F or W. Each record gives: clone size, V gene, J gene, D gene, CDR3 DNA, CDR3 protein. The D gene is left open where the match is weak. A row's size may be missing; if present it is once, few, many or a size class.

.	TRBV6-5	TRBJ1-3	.	TGTGCCAGCAGTACAGAGACAGCACCTGGAAACACCATATATTTT	CASSTETAPGNTIYF
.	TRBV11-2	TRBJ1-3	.	TGTGCCAGCAGCTTATTAAGAGACACCATATATTTT	CASSLLRDTIYF
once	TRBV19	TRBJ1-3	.	TGTGCCAGTAGTCCCCGCGCAGGGGCTGGAAACACCATATATTTT	CASSPRAGAGNTIYF
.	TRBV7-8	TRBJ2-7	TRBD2	TGTGCCAGCAGCCCCAGACTAGCGGGAGTGAACTACGAGCAGTACTTC	CASSPRLAGVNYEQYF
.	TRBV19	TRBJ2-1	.	TGTGCCAGTAGTATAGGAGGGATTATTTACAATGAGCAGTTCTTC	CASSIGGIIYNEQFF
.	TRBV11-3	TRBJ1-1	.	TGTGCCAGCAGCTTAGGTCCTTTTAACAGGGACCCCGACGCTTTCTTT	CASSLGPFNRDPDAFF
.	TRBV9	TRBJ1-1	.	TGTGCCAGCAGCGTAGTGGACTTCTCGGGCACTGAAGCTTTCTTT	CASSVVDFSGTEAFF
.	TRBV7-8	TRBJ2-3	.	TGTGCCAGCAGCTTAGAGTCCCCAACTACCACAGATACGCAGTATTTT	CASSLESPTTTDTQYF
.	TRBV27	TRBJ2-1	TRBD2	TGTGCCAGCAGTTTATTCCCTCTAGCGGGCGCCTACAATGAGCAGTTCTTC	CASSLFPLAGAYNEQFF
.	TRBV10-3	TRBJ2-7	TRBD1	TGTGCCATCAGCCCGGGACAGGGTTACTACGAGCAGTACTTC	CAISPGQGYYEQYF
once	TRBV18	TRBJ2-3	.	TGTGCCAGCTCCCATTGGGGGCGTACTAGCACAGATACGCAGTATTTT	CASSHWGRTSTDTQYF
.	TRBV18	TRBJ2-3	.	TGTGCCAGCTCACCGAGGTTGCAATCGATCACAGATACGCAGTATTTT	CASSPRLQSITDTQYF
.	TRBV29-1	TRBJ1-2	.	TGCAGCGTTGAAGGGTTTCGGGGGAACTATGGCTACACCTTC	CSVEGFRGNYGYTF
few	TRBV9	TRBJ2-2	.	TGTGCCAGCAGCGTAACAGGGGGGGACTACGGGGAGCTGTTTTTT	CASSVTGGDYGELFF
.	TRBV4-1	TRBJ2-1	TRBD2	TGCGCCAGCAGCCAACAGACTAGCGGGAGGGCCGTGTACAATGAGCAGTTCTTC	CASSQQTSGRAVYNEQFF
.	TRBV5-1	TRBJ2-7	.	TGCGCCAGCAGTTTATCGGATCCGGGCTACGAGCAGTACTTC	CASSLSDPGYEQYF
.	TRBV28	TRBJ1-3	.	TGTGCCAGCAGAAATCCTGTTGACACCATATATTTT	CASRNPVDTIYF
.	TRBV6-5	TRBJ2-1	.	TGTGCCAGCAGTTATGGGAGCTCCTACAATGAGCAGTTCTTC	CASSYGSSYNEQFF
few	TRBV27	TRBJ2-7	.	TGTGCCACCATGGTCCGGGGGAGCGCCTACGAGCAGTACTTC	CATMVRGSAYEQYF
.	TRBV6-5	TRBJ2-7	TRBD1	TGTGCCAGCAGTTGGGACAGGACTCATCCCTACGAGCAGTACTTC	CASSWDRTHPYEQYF